Following are 20 T cell receptor beta chains from one sample sequenced in a study of T cells in Graves' hyperthyroidism and ophthalmopathy. RNA transcripts yielded amplified TCR beta CDR3 regions. With the HTBI primer set, the TCR CDR3 went through a first round of RT-PCR. TCRdb redid the calling of the multiplex PCR reads with MiXCR, one entry per CDR3 protein. The sample consists of nearly 600,000 distinct CDR3 sequences, more than 11% of them appearing once. Sequencing was done on a sample of blood. Every receptor here comes from a young woman with Graves' hyperthyroidism that later progressed to Graves' ophthalmopathy.

The chain employs TRBV5-1 and TRBJ1-1, with TRBD1 identical over 11 bases. The germline V gene encodes CDR1 SGHRS and CDR2 YFSETQ. V was clipped by 2 bases and J by 6 bases; unmatched bases: 9. The CDR3 runs to 16 residues. The CDR3 DNA reads TGCGCCAGCAGCTTCGAAAATGGACAGGGGGCATCTGAAGCTTTCTTT. Protein product: CASSFENGQGASEAFF.

The sample holds many counts of this clonotype. The chain joins TRBV30 to TRBJ2-1; D possibly matches TRBD1 or TRBD2 (5 bases each). The V end was cut by 2 bases, the J end by 4 bases, with 12 bases between. CDR1 is GTSNPN, CDR2 SVGIG, per germline (reference sequence). The CDR3 totals 14 residues. The CDR3 loop is CAWSLFGTYNEQFF. DNA of the CDR3: TGTGCCTGGAGTTTGTTCGGGACGTACAATGAGCAGTTCTTC.

To note about this clonotype: Since a much larger clone is just one base distant, this may be a read error. The J gene is TRBJ1-1, the V gene TRBV7-2, with unresolved D. Germline loops: CDR1 SGHTA, CDR2 FQGNSA. This CDR3 has 16 amino acids. CDR3 sequence reads: CASSRGPQGGNAEAFF. The CDR3 region has the DNA TGTGCCAGCAGCCGAGGGCCACAAGGAGGGAACGCTGAAGCTTTCTTT.

This clonotype was detected a few times. The chain uses TRBV7-3 and TRBJ2-1; D is uncertain. Germline CDR1 SGHTA, CDR2 FQGTGA. V was shortened by 0 bases and J by 9 bases, with 6 bases between the two germline ends. CDR3 length: 12 residues. The CDR3 DNA sequence: TGTGCCAGCAGCTTAACACCGGGTGAGCAGTTCTTC. It specifies CASSLTPGEQFF.

This clonotype appeared many times. V usage is TRBV6-5 and J usage is TRBJ1-5; D might be TRBD1 (6 bases). The CDR3 has 15 amino acids. Germline V lookup: CDR1 MNHEY, CDR2 SVGAGI. V dropped 2 bases and J dropped 0 bases, with 8 bases sitting between them. CDR3: CASSYLRGSNQPQHF. The CDR3 DNA sequence: TGTGCCAGCAGTTACCTCAGGGGTAGCAATCAGCCCCAGCATTTT.

This clonotype showed up many times. The chain recombines TRBV24-1 with TRBJ2-5; D might be TRBD2 (7 bases). There are 14 residues in the CDR3. Germline values: CDR1 KGHDR, CDR2 SFDVKD. The V and J ends lost 9 bases and 1 base respectively, with 14 bases between them. The CDR3 is CATSFGGAQETQYF. In DNA, the CDR3 is TGTGCCACCTCCTTTGGGGGGGCCCAAGAGACCCAGTACTTC.

This clonotype was picked up a small number of times. It may be a read error: a sequence one base away is much more abundant. The chain couples TRBV20-1 to TRBJ1-5; 10 nucleotides agree with TRBD1. Looked up from germline, CDR1 is DFQATT and CDR2 is SNEGSKA (reference sequence). This CDR3 comprises 13 residues. The CDR3, as DNA: TGCAGTGCTCCGACAGGGGGCAATCGGCCCCAGCATTTT. This codes for CSAPTGGNRPQHF.

As to this clonotype: A clone one base away is much larger, so this may be a read error. V and J are TRBV20-1 and TRBJ1-2; TRBD1 is a possible D gene (5 bases). The CDR3 has 14 amino acids. The germline V and J ends were trimmed by 7 bases and 8 bases, with 23 bases remaining between them. In germline, CDR1 is DFQATT, CDR2 SNEGSKA (reference sequence). CDR3: CSVIGGYEGPGYTF. The CDR3 nucleotides read TGCAGTGTTATTGGGGGGTATGAGGGTCCCGGCTACACCTTC.

This clonotype was counted ten times or more. V is TRBV10-3 and J is TRBJ1-3; unclear D gene. Deletions cut 10 bases from V and 6 bases from J, with 19 bases between. Germline V gene lookup returns CDR1 ENHRY and CDR2 SYGVKD. This CDR3 has 14 residues. The CDR3 bases are TGTGCCACCTCAAGGGCTGAGAGAGAAAACACCATATATTTT. It is translated as CATSRAERENTIYF.

This clonotype was observed many times. This chain links TRBV10-3 with TRBJ2-1; 13 bases line up with TRBD2. This CDR3 region has 17 residues. The V segment lost 4 bases and the J segment 8 bases; nucleotides outside the gene matches: 11. CDR1 and CDR2 from the germline V gene are ENHRY and SYGVKD. The CDR3 protein is CAISGYTGTSGNDEQFF. The DNA for the CDR3 is TGTGCCATCAGTGGCTACACCGGGACTAGCGGGAACGATGAGCAGTTCTTC.

With respect to this clonotype: A much bigger clone sits one base away, suggesting this may be a read error. The genes are TRBV19 and TRBJ2-1; TRBD2 aligns across 10 bases. Germline-derived CDR1 and CDR2 are LNHDA and SQIVND (reference sequence). This CDR3 has 17 residues. Unmatched junction bases numbered 17, after V lost 7 bases and J lost 8 bases. The DNA for the CDR3 is TGTGCCAGTATGCGAGCGGGAGGGATGGTGCGTTATTATGAGCAGTTCTTC. Residues: CASMRAGGMVRYYEQFF.

This clonotype showed up just a few times. This chain joins TRBV5-1 and TRBJ2-5, with D tentatively TRBD1 (6 bases). With 0 bases removed from V and 0 bases from J, the gap between germline ends came to 9 bases. The V gene's germline CDR1 is SGHRS and CDR2 YFSETQ. The CDR3 covers 15 residues. CDR3 nucleotides: TGCGCCAGCAGCTTGGTGGACAGTAACCAAGAGACCCAGTACTTC. It encodes CASSLVDSNQETQYF.

Ten or more counts support this clonotype. The chain is built from TRBV15 and TRBJ2-4; TRBD2 aligns across 8 bases. The CDR3 contains 20 residues. CDR1 and CDR2 (germline): LNHNV, YYDKDF (reference sequence). V shed 0 bases and J 0 bases; nucleotides not matched to a gene: 13. For the CDR3, the DNA is TGTGCCACCAGCAGAGATAGAACTAGCGGAGGTATGGGAGCCAAAAACATTCAGTACTTC. As protein: CATSRDRTSGGMGAKNIQYF.

This clonotype has a count of ten or more. J is TRBJ1-5 and V is TRBV2, with a tentative D call TRBD1 (6 bases). V was pared by 6 bases and J by 4 bases, with 7 bases between. CDR1 and CDR2 from the germline V gene are SNHLY and FYNNEI. This CDR3 spans 12 amino acids. The CDR3 spells CASRQGNQPQHF. CDR3 bases: TGTGCCAGCAGACAGGGTAATCAGCCCCAGCATTTT.

This clonotype has at least ten counts. The V call is TRBV5-1, the J call TRBJ2-3; 8 bases are shared with TRBD2. The V and J ends lost 4 bases and 6 bases, in that order; junction bases with no gene match: 4. Germline V gene lookup returns CDR1 SGHRS and CDR2 YFSETQ. The CDR3 runs to 13 residues. This CDR3 is CASSGTRGDTQYF. The CDR3 DNA reads as TGCGCCAGCAGCGGGACTAGAGGGGATACGCAGTATTTT.

This clonotype is a singleton in its sample. A read error may explain this, as a much larger clone is one base away. The chain joins TRBV2 to TRBJ1-4; a possible D gene is TRBD1 (5 bases). The CDR3 is 15 residues long. The germline V gene encodes CDR1 SNHLY and CDR2 FYNNEI. In nucleotides, the CDR3 is TGTGCCAGCAGTGAAAGGGGTGGGCCAAATGCAAAACTGTTTTTT. It codes for CASSERGGPNAKLFF.

This chain uses TRBV28 with TRBJ2-7; TRBD2 might be the D (7 bases). V dropped 5 bases and J dropped 4 bases, with 18 bases sitting between them. CDR1 is MDHEN and CDR2 is SYDVKM in the germline V gene. The CDR3 covers 15 residues. The CDR3 coding sequence is TGTGCCAGCAGTCCAGACCCGGGGGGCACTTACGAGCAGTACTTC. Protein sequence: CASSPDPGGTYEQYF.

This clonotype was picked up a small number of times. This may come from a read error, since a much larger clone is one base off. The gene calls are TRBV7-2 and TRBJ2-7; D is ambiguous. Germline CDR1 reads SGHTA; CDR2 reads FQGNSA. The CDR3 runs to 13 residues. The V end was cut by 8 bases, the J end by 4 bases, with 15 bases between. CDR3 sequence reads: CASGYSRTYEQYF. The CDR3 bases are TGTGCCAGCGGCTATTCCAGGACGTACGAGCAGTACTTC. Full variable domain (rest looked up from reference TRBV7-2 and TRBJ2-7): GAGVSQSPSNKVTEKGKDVELRCDPISGHTALYWYRQSLGQGLEFLIYFQGNSAPDKSGLPSDRFSAERTGGSVSTLTIQRTQQEDSAVYLCASGYSRTYEQYFGPGTRLTVT.

This rearrangement joins TRBV2 to TRBJ2-2; 12 positions match TRBD2. The CDR3 totals 16 residues. Per germline, CDR1 SNHLY and CDR2 FYNNEI. The junction had 5 bases not matched to a gene; V was cut back by 4 bases and J by 5 bases. The CDR3: CASSGASGRGTGELFF. CDR3 in DNA: TGTGCCAGCAGTGGCGCTAGCGGGAGGGGTACCGGGGAGCTGTTTTTT.

There are many counts of this clonotype. This chain joins TRBV19 and TRBJ1-2; D is ambiguous. CDR3 length: 14 amino acids. V lost 3 bases and J lost 4, with 12 bases in between. In germline, CDR1 is LNHDA, CDR2 SQIVND (reference sequence). The CDR3 nucleotides are TGTGCCAGTAGTATTGGACCTCTTTTCTATGGCTACACCTTC. It specifies CASSIGPLFYGYTF. The variable domain in full, completed from reference TRBV19 and TRBJ1-2, reads DGGITQSPKYLFRKEGQNVTLSCEQNLNHDAMYWYRQDPGQGLRLIYYSQIVNDFQKGDIAEGYSVSREKKESFPLTVTSAQKNPTAFYLCASSIGPLFYGYTFGSGTRLTVV.